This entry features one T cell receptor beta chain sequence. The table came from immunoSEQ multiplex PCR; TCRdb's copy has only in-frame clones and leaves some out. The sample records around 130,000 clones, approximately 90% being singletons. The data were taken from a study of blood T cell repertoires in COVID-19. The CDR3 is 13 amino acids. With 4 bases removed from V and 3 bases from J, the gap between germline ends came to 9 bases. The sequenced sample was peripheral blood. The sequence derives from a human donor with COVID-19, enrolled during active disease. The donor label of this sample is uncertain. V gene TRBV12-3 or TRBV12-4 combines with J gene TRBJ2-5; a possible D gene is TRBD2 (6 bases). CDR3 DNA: TGTGCCAGCAGTTCACTAGCCGAAGAGACCCAGTACTTC. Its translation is CASSSLAEETQYF.